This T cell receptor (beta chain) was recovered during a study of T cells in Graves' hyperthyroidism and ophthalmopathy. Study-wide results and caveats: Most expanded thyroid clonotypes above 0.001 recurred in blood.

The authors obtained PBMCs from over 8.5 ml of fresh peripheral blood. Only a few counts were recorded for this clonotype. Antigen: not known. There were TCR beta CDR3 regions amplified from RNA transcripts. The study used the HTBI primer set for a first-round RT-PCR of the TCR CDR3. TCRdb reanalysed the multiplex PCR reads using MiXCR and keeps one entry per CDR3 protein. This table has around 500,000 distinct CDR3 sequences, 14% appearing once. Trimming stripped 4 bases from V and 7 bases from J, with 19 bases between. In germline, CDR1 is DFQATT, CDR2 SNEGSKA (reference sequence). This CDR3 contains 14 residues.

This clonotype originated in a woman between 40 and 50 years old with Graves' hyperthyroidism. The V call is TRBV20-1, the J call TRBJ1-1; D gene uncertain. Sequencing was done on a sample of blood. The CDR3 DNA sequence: TGCAGTGCTAACTGGATGACCGACCCCATTGAAGCTTTCTTT. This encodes CSANWMTDPIEAFF.